This T cell receptor (beta chain) was sequenced in a study of blood T cell repertoires in COVID-19. About the research overall: The study drew acute and convalescent COVID-19 samples from the United States, Italy and Spain.

Original processing notes: Reference gene primers were amplified, and this amplification served to estimate nucleated cell counts. TCRdb's table, derived via immunoSEQ multiplex PCR, lists solely in-frame clones and lacks some. Clonal size and the V and J genes are those of that table, whereas D and trimming came from the DNA. The sample consists of 200,000 to 300,000 clones, around nine tenths of them appearing once. CDR1 is SGDLS, CDR2 YYNGEE, per germline. With 3 bases clipped from V and 2 bases from J, the junction kept 3 bases outside the gene matches. The CDR3 runs 16 residues. This clone was seen a single time.

V usage is TRBV9 and J usage is TRBJ2-2; 11 nucleotides agree with TRBD2. The origin of this receptor is a man aged 40-55 years who had recovered from COVID-19. The sequenced sample was peripheral blood. Here the CDR3 reads CASSATSGINTGELFF. The CDR3 bases are TGTGCCAGCAGCGCGACTAGCGGGATTAACACCGGGGAGCTGTTTTTT.